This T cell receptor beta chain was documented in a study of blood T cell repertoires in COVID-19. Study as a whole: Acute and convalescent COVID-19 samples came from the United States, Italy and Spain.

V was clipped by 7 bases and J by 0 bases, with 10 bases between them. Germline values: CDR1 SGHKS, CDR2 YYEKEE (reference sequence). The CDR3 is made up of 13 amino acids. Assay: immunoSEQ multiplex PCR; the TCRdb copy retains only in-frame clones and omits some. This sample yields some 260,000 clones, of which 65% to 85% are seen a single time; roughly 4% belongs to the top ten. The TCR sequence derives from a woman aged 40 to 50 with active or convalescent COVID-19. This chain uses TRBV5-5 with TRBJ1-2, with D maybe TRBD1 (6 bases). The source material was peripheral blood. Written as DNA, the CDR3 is TGTGCCAGCTTGGACAGTACTAACTATGGCTACACCTTC. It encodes CASLDSTNYGYTF.